The entry below describes one T cell receptor beta chain. No antigen is known for it. The sample originates from a study of CXCR3-negative and CXCR3-positive naive CD8 T cells. Germline CDR1 is SEHNR and CDR2 is FQNEAQ (reference sequence). The CDR3 totals 17 residues. It was by 5' RACE with UMI labels that the TRB cDNA libraries were prepared. TCRdb re-called the 5' RACE reads and catalogs CDR3 proteins one per entry, DNA excluded. The record lists tens of thousands of distinct CDR3 sequences, of which the ten most abundant hold roughly a quarter. Overall study findings and caveats: Memory CD8+ cells showed much lower diversity, while both naive subsets were comparably high.

Researchers sorted 300,000 cells of each CD8+ T cell subset in triplicate. The sequencing input was memory CD8+ T cells from blood. The V and J genes are TRBV7-9 and TRBJ1-2. This sequence was found in a human donor in good health. Some clones in this sample may be carry-over from other donors' samples. The CDR3 region is CASSTQVETAFAYGYTF.